A selection of T cell receptor beta chains follows, all from one sample in a study of cytomegalovirus exposure and HLA in healthy donors. The method was immunoSEQ multiplex PCR; TCRdb's version includes in-frame clones alone and lacks a portion of them. The table lists approximately 70,000 clones. Sequencing was performed on PBMCs. These receptors came from a female donor in good health and CMV-seropositive. The CDR3 runs from the conserved cysteine through the conserved F or W. The D gene is left open where the match is weak.

TRBJ2-1 - TRBV4-1 TGCGCCAGCAGCCAGAGGCTTTTCGGACTAATAGACAATGAGCAGTTCTTC CASSQRLFGLIDNEQFF
TRBJ2-1 - TRBV29-1 TGCAGCTTCCGAAACGCGGGTGGGCAGTTCTTC CSFRNAGGQFF
TRBJ2-2 TRBD1 TRBV9 TGTGCCAGCAGCCCCAGAGGGGACAGGAACACCGGGGAGCTGTTTTTT CASSPRGDRNTGELFF
TRBJ2-7 TRBD1 TRBV18 TGTGCCAGCTCAACCGGACAGGTCTACGAGCAGTACTTC CASSTGQVYEQYF
TRBJ2-6 TRBD2 TRBV4-3 TGCGCCAGCAGCCCCGCGGGGGGGGGCGGGAGCTCTGGGGCCAACGTCCTGACTTTC CASSPAGGGGSSGANVLTF
TRBJ2-7 TRBD2 TRBV2 TGTGCCAGCAGTGAAAGAGCGGGAGGGCGTGGAGAGCAGTACTTC CASSERAGGRGEQYF
TRBJ2-3 - TRBV11-2 TGTGCCAGCAGCTTAGTGCGGTTACGCACAGATACGCAGTATTTT CASSLVRLRTDTQYF
TRBJ2-1 - TRBV28 TGTGCCAGCAGTTCGCAGGACACCTACAATGAGCAGTTCTTC CASSSQDTYNEQFF
TRBJ2-2 TRBD2 TRBV18 TGTGCCAGCTCACCGGGACTAGCGGCGACCGGGGAGCTGTTTTTT CASSPGLAATGELFF
TRBJ1-1 TRBD1 TRBV6-5 TGTGCCAGCAGTTACTCAAGGGGGCCGGGTGAAGCTTTCTTT CASSYSRGPGEAFF
TRBJ1-2 TRBD1 TRBV28 TGTGCCAGCAGTTTATGGGACAGGGGGATGTTGGGCTACACCTTC CASSLWDRGMLGYTF
TRBJ1-5 - TRBV7-9 TGTGCCAGCAGCCCCACGGGCAATCAGCCCCAGCATTTT CASSPTGNQPQHF
TRBJ2-7 - TRBV11-2 TGTGCCAGCAGCCGGGGGGCAGGGTACTACGAGCAGTACTTC CASSRGAGYYEQYF
TRBJ1-2 - TRBV27 TGTGCCAGCAGTTTAGCCCTAGGAGCGCCCAATGGCTACACCTTC CASSLALGAPNGYTF
TRBJ2-1 - TRBV28 TGTGCCAGCAGTTTATGGGACAGCAATGAGCAGTTCTTC CASSLWDSNEQFF
TRBJ2-6 TRBD1 TRBV4-1 TGCGCCAGCAGCCAAATACAGGGGGTAGTTAGGGGGGCCAACGTCCTGACTTTC CASSQIQGVVRGANVLTF
TRBJ2-5 - TRBV28 TGTGCCAGCAGTTTAATCGGGGGGCCCGTGGCGCAAGAGACCCAGTACTTC CASSLIGGPVAQETQYF
TRBJ2-1 - TRBV11-2 TGTGCCAGCAGCTTAGATCCAGGACAGCAAGGGTACAATGAGCAGTTCTTC CASSLDPGQQGYNEQFF
TRBJ2-7 - TRBV11-3 TGTGCCAGCCAGGGGAGGGCCTACGAGCAGTACTTC CASQGRAYEQYF
TRBJ1-2 - TRBV27 TGTGCCAGCAGTTCTAGGGACACCCCTAACTATGGCTACACCTTC CASSSRDTPNYGYTF
TRBJ2-5 TRBD2 TRBV6-5 TGTGCCAGCAGAACAACTAGCGGGAAGGGGGAGACCCAGTACTTC CASRTTSGKGETQYF
TRBJ2-1 TRBD2 TRBV5-1 TGCGCCAGCAGCTTGGTATCTGGTAGCGGGGGGACGGGTGAGCAGTTCTTC CASSLVSGSGGTGEQFF
TRBJ2-7 - TRBV19 TGTGCCAGTAGTTCGGACCTAGCCGAGCAGTACTTC CASSSDLAEQYF
TRBJ1-5 TRBD1 TRBV28 TGTGCCAGCACGACAGGGGGCGGCAATCAGCCCCAGCATTTT CASTTGGGNQPQHF
TRBJ2-7 TRBD2 TRBV19 TGTGCCAGTAGCCGGACTAGCGGGAGTACCTACGAGCAGTACTTC CASSRTSGSTYEQYF
TRBJ2-7 TRBD1 TRBV7-2 TGTGCCAGCAGCCCTTACAGGGGTTCTACCTACGAGCAGTACTTC CASSPYRGSTYEQYF
TRBJ2-7 TRBD1 TRBV28 TGTGCCAGCAGGCTCCCCGGGACAGGGGGCCATAAGCAGTACTTC CASRLPGTGGHKQYF
TRBJ1-1 - TRBV7-2 TGTGCCAGCAGAGCCGGGGGGGCCGAAAGGACTGAAGCTTTCTTT CASRAGGAERTEAFF
TRBJ1-2 TRBD1 TRBV14 TGTGCCAGCAGCCGGGGACAGGGGGCGATTAACTATGGCTACACCTTC CASSRGQGAINYGYTF
TRBJ1-1 TRBD1 TRBV6-5 TGTGCCAGCAGTGGAACAGGGGGGGTCAGTGAAGCTTTCTTT CASSGTGGVSEAFF
TRBJ2-1 - TRBV25-1 TGTGCCAGCGCGCATGGACTATCGATCTACAATGAGCAGTTCTTC CASAHGLSIYNEQFF
TRBJ2-1 TRBD1 TRBV5-1 TGCGCCAGCAGCTCCTACCGGGACAGGGGATCGTACAATGAGCAGTTCTTC CASSSYRDRGSYNEQFF
TRBJ2-2 TRBD2 TRBV4-1 TGCGCCAGCAGCCAAGGCGGGGGACGGGAGGTGGCCGGGGAGCTGTTTTTT CASSQGGGREVAGELFF
TRBJ2-2 TRBD1 TRBV18 TGTGCCAGCTCCACCAGACAGGGCGGCCCCGGGGAGCTGTTTTTT CASSTRQGGPGELFF
TRBJ2-5 TRBD2 TRBV11-3 TGTGCCAGTTCCCGGGGTAGCGGGGGCATACAAGAGACCCAGTACTTC CASSRGSGGIQETQYF
TRBJ1-1 TRBD1 TRBV19 TGTGCCAGTAGTATCACCGGGACAGGGAACACTGAAGCTTTCTTT CASSITGTGNTEAFF
TRBJ2-1 TRBD2 TRBV5-1 TGCGCCAGCAGCTTGGCCCAAAGCGGGAGGGGGCTCGATGTGGTGTTGGGAGACAATGAGCAGTTCTTC CASSLAQSGRGLDVVLGDNEQFF
TRBJ2-7 TRBD2 TRBV7-9 TGTGCCAGCAGCACGGGGGGCTACGAGCAGTACTTC CASSTGGYEQYF
TRBJ2-7 - TRBV11-3 TGTGCCAGCAGCTTATACACAGGTAGAGAGCAGTACTTC CASSLYTGREQYF
TRBJ2-1 TRBD2 TRBV5-5 TGTGCCAGCAGCTTGGTTGTGGGACGGCGGGGGAATGAGCAGTTCTTC CASSLVVGRRGNEQFF
TRBJ1-3 - TRBV5-6 TGTGCCAGCAGCTTAGGGACTTCTGGAAACACCATATATTTT CASSLGTSGNTIYF
TRBJ1-5 - TRBV19 TGTGCCAGTAGTAATCAGGGAAACCAGCCCCAGCATTTT CASSNQGNQPQHF
TRBJ2-5 - TRBV11-3 TGTGCCAGCAGCTCGTTGGGGGCCAGAGCCCAGACCCAGTACTTC CASSSLGARAQTQYF
TRBJ2-5 - TRBV5-1 TGCGCCAGCAATTGGGGGCAGGAGCAAGAGACCCAGTACTTC CASNWGQEQETQYF
TRBJ2-2 - TRBV21-1 TGTGCCAGCAGCAAAGCAACAGGGGGACTAGCGGGAGTGAACACCGGGGAGCTGTTTTTT CASSKATGGLAGVNTGELFF
TRBJ2-3 - TRBV29-1 TGCAGCGTTGAGTTAGCCTATACGCAGTATTTT CSVELAYTQYF
TRBJ1-2 - TRBV6-6 TGTGCCAGCAGTTATCTAACCGGGACAATTGGCTACACCTTC CASSYLTGTIGYTF
TRBJ2-1 - TRBV6-1 TGTGCCACCTACTACAATGAGCAGTTCTTC CATYYNEQFF
TRBJ2-1 TRBD1 TRBV5-6 TGTGCCAGCAGCTTTAAGGCAGGGGGCGCGAATGAGCAGTTCTTC CASSFKAGGANEQFF
TRBJ1-1 TRBD1 TRBV29-1 TGCAGCGTGGAAGACAAAGGACAGGGAATGAACACTGAAGCTTTCTTT CSVEDKGQGMNTEAFF
TRBJ1-1 - TRBV28 TGTGTTGTGGGAGGGCTGAACACTGAAGCTTTCTTT CVVGGLNTEAFF
TRBJ1-1 - TRBV5-6 TGTGCCAGCGGGAGACCGGTGAACACTGAAGCTTTCTTT CASGRPVNTEAFF
TRBJ1-3 - TRBV18 TGTGCCAGCTCACCACCTTTTTCAGCTGGAAACACCATATATTTT CASSPPFSAGNTIYF
TRBJ2-7 TRBD2 TRBV6-1 TGTGCCAGTCAGACTAGCGGGAACGCCTACGAGCAGTACTTC CASQTSGNAYEQYF
TRBJ1-6 - TRBV18 TGTGCCAGCTCACCGGACAGCAATTCACCCCTCCACTTT CASSPDSNSPLHF